Below, one TCR beta chain is given with its context. From germline, CDR1 is SNHLY and CDR2 FYNNEI. V was cut by 4 bases and J by 10 bases, with 8 bases left in between. This CDR3 region has 12 residues. Clinical histories supplied by participants themselves formed the basis of cohort assignment. In the authors' workflow: For nucleated cells, counts were estimated from reference gene primer amplification. Generated by immunoSEQ multiplex PCR, the TCRdb table keeps only in-frame clones and is missing some. That table is the source of V, J and clone size, and D and trimming were worked out from the DNA. The profile shows about 320,000 clones, approximately 88% of them singletons. This specimen belongs to a study of blood T cell repertoires in COVID-19.

The rearrangement uses TRBV2 and TRBJ1-6; D is possibly TRBD1 (6 bases). The sequence derives from a young man who had recovered from COVID-19. Sample: PBMCs or T cells enriched from blood (not recorded which). CDR3 loop: CASSARGSPLHF. As DNA, the CDR3 is TGTGCCAGCAGTGCCAGGGGCTCACCCCTCCACTTT.